These 10 T cell receptor beta chains were all obtained from the same sample, sequenced in a study of vaccination effects on CD4 cells after COVID-19. Cultured cells yielded isolated CD4+ T cells after more than nine days. Of the BNT162b2 and mRNA-1273 vaccines, participants received two doses of one or the other. Generated by immunoSEQ multiplex PCR, the TCRdb table keeps only in-frame clones and is missing some. The data hold about 66,000 clones, with more than 60% observed a single time. These receptors lack a known antigen. Source: CD4+ T cells from PBMCs cultured without peptide, taken after COVID-19 vaccination. The receptors originated from a human donor who received a COVID-19 vaccine.

The chain recombines TRBV19 with TRBJ2-5; 7 positions match TRBD1. CDR1 LNHDA and CDR2 SQIVND come from the germline V gene (reference sequence). The CDR3 runs to 13 residues. Losses at the gene ends were 7 bases for V and 4 bases for J; bases not matched to a gene: 6. CDR3 in amino acids: CASTDYRGETQYF. The CDR3 nucleotides are TGTGCCAGTACCGACTACAGGGGAGAGACCCAGTACTTC.

The rearrangement links TRBV7-2 to TRBJ2-2; 12 bases align to TRBD1. Germline CDR1 reads SGHTA; CDR2 reads FQGNSA. Trimming removed 5 bases from V and 3 bases from J; junction bases left unmatched: 7. The CDR3 has 17 amino acids. The CDR3 spells CASSPRDRGLDTGELFF. CDR3 nucleotides: TGTGCCAGCAGCCCCCGGGACAGGGGGCTCGACACCGGGGAGCTGTTTTTT. Using reference TRBV7-2 and TRBJ2-2 for the parts outside the CDR3, the full variable domain is GAGVSQSPSNKVTEKGKDVELRCDPISGHTALYWYRQSLGQGLEFLIYFQGNSAPDKSGLPSDRFSAERTGGSVSTLTIQRTQQEDSAVYLCASSPRDRGLDTGELFFGEGSRLTVL.

The chain has TRBV7-2 and TRBJ2-2; 7 positions match TRBD2. Germline CDR1 is SGHTA and CDR2 is FQGNSA. The CDR3 contains 16 residues. V was clipped by 4 bases and J by 2 bases; unmatched bases: 7. The CDR3 DNA reads as TGTGCCAGCAGCTCCGCCGGGACTATCAACACCGGGGAGCTGTTTTTT. Protein product: CASSSAGTINTGELFF.

V gene TRBV30 combines with J gene TRBJ2-3, with 9 bases lining up with TRBD2. The CDR3 has 13 amino acids. V shed 5 bases and J 4 bases; nucleotides not matched to a gene: 4. Germline V lookup: CDR1 GTSNPN, CDR2 SVGIG (reference sequence). The DNA of the CDR3 is TGTGCCTGGGGGGCGGGAGGGGCAGATACGCAGTATTTT. Residues: CAWGAGGADTQYF.

The rearrangement links TRBV5-1 to TRBJ2-5; D is unclear. CDR1 and CDR2 from the germline V gene are SGHRS and YFSETQ. Between the trimmed V and J ends, which lost 6 bases and 2 bases, there was a span of 11 bases. This CDR3 has 13 amino acids. This CDR3 is CASTTGNQETQYF. CDR3 nucleotide sequence: TGCGCCAGCACTACCGGAAATCAAGAGACCCAGTACTTC.

This chain connects TRBV7-7 to TRBJ1-5; D is ambiguous. The CDR3 consists of 15 residues. Per germline, CDR1 SSHAT and CDR2 FNYEAQ (reference sequence). The ends were cut back, 0 bases at V and 3 bases at J, with 9 bases in the middle. CDR3 residues: CASSLAGSNNQPQHF. The CDR3, as DNA: TGTGCCAGCAGCTTAGCGGGCAGCAACAATCAGCCCCAGCATTTT.

The chain couples TRBV25-1 to TRBJ2-7; no reliable D call. V shed 8 bases and J shed 4 bases, with 9 bases lying between them. Germline CDR1 and CDR2: MGHDK and SYGVNS. This CDR3 is built from 11 residues. This CDR3 reads CASLSPYEQYV. The CDR3 coding sequence is TGTGCCAGCCTGTCCCCGTACGAGCAGTACGTC.

The rearrangement links TRBV2 to TRBJ1-4; D unresolved. V was shortened by 6 bases and J by 7 bases, with 12 bases between the two germline ends. The CDR3 has 13 residues. CDR1 and CDR2 (germline): SNHLY, FYNNEI. The CDR3 sequence is CASRFGYGEKLFF. The CDR3 DNA reads TGTGCCAGCAGGTTCGGCTATGGTGAAAAACTGTTTTTT.

The chain couples TRBV28 to TRBJ1-3; no reliable D call. The CDR3 is 13 amino acids. V was pared by 5 bases and J by 4 bases, with 9 bases between. CDR1 is MDHEN and CDR2 is SYDVKM in the germline V gene. Here the CDR3 DNA reads TGTGCCAGCAGTCGTTCACCCGGAAACACCATATATTTT. Its protein product is CASSRSPGNTIYF. Looking up the rest from reference TRBV28 and TRBJ1-3 gives the full variable domain: DVKVTQSSRYLVKRTGEKVFLECVQDMDHENMFWYRQDPGLGLRLIYFSYDVKMKEKGDIPEGYSVSREKKERFSLILESASTNQTSMYLCASSRSPGNTIYFGEGSWLTVV.

This chain connects TRBV24-1 to TRBJ2-1, with D perhaps TRBD1 (5 bases). The germline CDR1 and CDR2 sequences are KGHDR and SFDVKD. The V and J ends lost 2 bases and 8 bases respectively, with 15 bases between them. The CDR3 spans 15 residues. CDR3 protein: CATSDSSKGWHEQFF. CDR3 bases: TGTGCCACCAGTGATTCAAGCAAGGGGTGGCATGAGCAGTTCTTC.